The clone carrying this T cell receptor (delta chain) has just a few counts. A much bigger clone sits one base away, suggesting this may be a read error. The sample carries other DNA sequences with the same CDR3. The sample is drawn from a study of gamma-delta chains in newborns, infants, children. Study at large: Microbial exposure reportedly drives polyclonal innate γδ T cell expansion after birth.

CDR1 and CDR2 from the germline V gene are GEAIGNYY and EKD. The CDR3 consists of 17 residues. Losses at the gene ends were 7 bases for V and 2 bases for J; bases not matched to a gene: 9. TCRdb re-processed the reads using CATT. The table lists several thousand delta-chain clones, roughly 3.5% of them singletons. V and J are TRDV2 and TRDJ3, with TRDD3 identical over 8 bases. Input material: blood. The sequence was obtained from a child who was a newborn, infant or young child, either healthy, febrile or measles-vaccinated (not recorded which). The CDR3 reads CACDLTGGTWDTRQMFF. The CDR3 region has the DNA TGTGCCTGCGACCTTACTGGGGGGACCTGGGACACCCGACAGATGTTTTTC.